The clone carrying this T cell receptor (beta chain) was observed at least ten times. Its antigen is not identified. The data are from a study of blood T cells in healthy people across ages. Notes on the study in general: Estimated diversity, derived from one million T cells, was regarded as an underestimate.

Looked up from germline, CDR1 is KGHDR and CDR2 is SFDVKD. The CDR3 has 13 amino acids. Deletions cut 9 bases from V and 8 bases from J, with 16 bases between. A second PCR of about 7 to 12 cycles used a sample-barcoded 5' primer and a J-beta primer mix. TCRdb used MiXCR to reprocess the 5' RACE reads, holding one entry per CDR3 protein. The table has approximately 800,000 distinct CDR3 sequences, about 45% seen once. This chain links TRBV24-1 with TRBJ2-1; D is unresolved. Sequencing used blood. This receptor was taken from an elderly man in good health. The CDR3 reads CATADSSIHEQFF. The CDR3 region has the DNA TGTGCCACCGCCGATTCTTCCATCCATGAGCAGTTCTTC.